This T cell receptor beta chain was sequenced in a study of T cell repertoires in cytomegalovirus infection. Study-level information: Both a matching HLA type and CMV infection were indicated by public TCR beta signatures.

The CDR3 is 17 amino acids. The V segment lost 4 bases and the J segment 0 bases; nucleotides outside the gene matches: 10. Germline assignment: CDR1 PRHDT and CDR2 FYEKMQ (reference sequence). In regard to this clonotype: Antigen specificity is unknown.

One entry per CDR3 protein, called by TCRdb with MiXCR from the reads. Of about 530,000 distinct CDR3 sequences listed, roughly 29% are singletons. Study-level findings and limits: There were carriers of CMV plus the relevant HLA, and cumulative public TCR beta family frequency identified them. The ex vivo response was dominated by HLA-C-restricted CMV-specific TCR beta clonotypes.

The rearrangement joins TRBV13 to TRBJ2-3, with 7 bases aligning to TRBD1. The clonotype originates from a human donor in good health (CMV status not recorded). Some clones in this sample may be carry-over from other donors' samples. The material sequenced was PBMCs. As DNA, the CDR3 is TGTGCCAGCAGCTCGACGAACAGGGGATTTAGCACAGATACGCAGTATTTT. The encoded protein is CASSSTNRGFSTDTQYF.